This T cell receptor beta chain is drawn from a study of shared T cell receptors in the human thymus. The method was immunoSEQ multiplex PCR; TCRdb's version includes in-frame clones alone and lacks a portion of them. The sample lists approximately 760,000 clones, around 85% occurring once. The sample holds a few counts of this clone. Germline V gene data show CDR1 as KGHSH and CDR2 as LQKENI. This CDR3 is built from 17 residues. V lost 4 bases, J lost 5 bases, and 20 bases lay in between. These data were likewise used in another study, on human thymus T cells. That source notes: Donation came from healthy Finnish infants having corrective surgery for congenital heart defects. Surgeons resected thymus tissue during corrective heart surgery. Among unrelated individuals, related research reported thymic repertoires that overlapped highly.

The chain uses TRBV18 and TRBJ2-2, with TRBD2 as a possible D gene (6 bases). Sequencing was carried out using thymocytes. This sequence was found in a girl under three years old with a congenital heart defect. The CDR3 reads CASSLLPGLVPTGELFF. CDR3 bases: TGTGCCAGCTCACTACTCCCGGGACTCGTTCCTACCGGGGAGCTGTTTTTT.